This TCR beta chain derives from a study of T-cell reconstitution after alpha-beta-depleted transplantation in children. The length of the CDR3 is 17 residues. J was trimmed by 2 bases and V by 7 bases; bases with no gene match: 14. Unique molecular identifiers were incorporated into the prepared TCRbeta library. TCRdb independently ran MiXCR on the PCR reads; one entry per CDR3 protein. The sample records about 110,000 distinct CDR3 sequences, around a tenth being singletons. In this sample, this clonotype turned up many times. The antigen remains undetermined. Study findings and constraints: About two months after transplant, alpha-beta T cells reportedly came from several hundred expanded graft clones. One year after transplant, T-cell counts and diversity came mostly from newly produced T cells. Certain patients had high TCRbeta diversity at day 60, and it came from recipient T cells and thymic progenitors that survived.

The material was PBMCs, obtained before TCRalphabeta/CD19-depleted stem cell transplant. The TCR sequence derives from a boy aged 2 to 9 with acute lymphoblastic leukemia, due to receive a stem cell transplant. The chain uses TRBV12-3 or TRBV12-4 and TRBJ2-1, with 7 nucleotides matching TRBD2. The CDR3 protein is CASIPSAGLAAYNEQFF. CDR3 nucleotide sequence: TGTGCCAGCATCCCCTCGGCGGGGCTAGCGGCCTACAATGAGCAGTTCTTC.